These T cell receptor beta chains were read from a single sample in a study of T-cell memory formation after mild COVID-19. TCRdb recomputed calls from the 5' RACE reads with MiXCR, one row per CDR3 protein. The repertoire includes around 260,000 distinct CDR3 sequences, around 15% of them detected once, and roughly a fifth sits in the top ten. The sequenced material came from PBMCs or a T cell subset sorted from them (not recorded which). Receptors were obtained from a man younger than 35 who had mild COVID-19 (a few samples of this study predate the infection). Cell type and time point are not known. Both conserved end residues are part of each CDR3. Fields, in order: V gene, CDR3 protein.

v_call: TRBV7-2
cdr3_aa: CASTSRGAVVETQYF

v_call: TRBV29-1
cdr3_aa: CSVVQETAYGYTF

v_call: TRBV28
cdr3_aa: CASQPGTMNTEAFF

v_call: TRBV11-2
cdr3_aa: CASSLMGTSGEETQYF

v_call: TRBV4-2
cdr3_aa: CASSSEWASGANVLTF

v_call: TRBV19
cdr3_aa: CASRNRGQETQYF

v_call: TRBV4-2
cdr3_aa: CASSPRREAGDGYTF

v_call: TRBV18
cdr3_aa: CASSPGRASNEQFF

v_call: TRBV5-4
cdr3_aa: CASSPDPGQGKDYNSPLHF

v_call: TRBV24-1
cdr3_aa: CATSGGEKLFF

v_call: TRBV7-2
cdr3_aa: CASSPSMNTGELFF

v_call: TRBV2
cdr3_aa: CASSVTGDVGEQYF

v_call: TRBV10-2
cdr3_aa: CASSGAVGGSQETQYF

v_call: TRBV12-3/TRBV12-4
cdr3_aa: CASSFEGTEAFF

v_call: TRBV6-5
cdr3_aa: CASSSHGGQPQHF

v_call: TRBV7-6
cdr3_aa: CASSFAGGPHEQYF

v_call: TRBV7-3
cdr3_aa: CASSLSELEDTQYF

v_call: TRBV12-3/TRBV12-4
cdr3_aa: CASAESTIYF

v_call: TRBV6-5
cdr3_aa: CASSYQTEVYSPLHF

v_call: TRBV29-1
cdr3_aa: CSAQDGDSGANVLTF

v_call: TRBV4-3
cdr3_aa: CASSQGPLGPVNEQFF

v_call: TRBV10-3
cdr3_aa: CAISESRGWHQPQHF